These 17 T cell receptor beta chains were sequenced from one sample in a study of control samples from healthy donors and cancer patients. Sequenced by immunoSEQ multiplex PCR; TCRdb stores in-frame clones only, minus some. The table records roughly 43,000 clones, about 95% of them present only once. The specimen sequenced was blood. The receptor source for this set is a man aged 55 to 70 in good health.

A few counts support this clone. The chain carries TRBV27 and TRBJ2-7; D is uncertain. In germline, CDR1 is MNHEY, CDR2 SMNVEV (reference sequence). V gave up 1 base and J gave up 5 bases, with 15 bases separating them. The CDR3 runs 15 residues. In DNA form, the CDR3 reads TGTGCCAGCAGTTTATTTCAGGTCGCGGTAAACGAGCAGTACTTC. Its translation: CASSLFQVAVNEQYF.

This chain links TRBV11-2 with TRBJ1-2; 9 bases line up with TRBD1. Germline CDR1 is SGHAT and CDR2 is FQNNGV. The CDR3 runs to 15 residues. With V trimmed by 4 bases and J by 6 bases, 9 bases remained unmatched. CDR3 bases: TGTGCCAGCAGCTACAATACCGGGACAGGGAATGGCTACACCTTC. Translating it yields CASSYNTGTGNGYTF. Based on the CDR3 plus reference TRBV11-2 and TRBJ1-2, the full variable domain is EAGVAQSPRYKIIEKRQSVAFWCNPISGHATLYWYQQILGQGPKLLIQFQNNGVVDDSQLPKDRFSAERLKGVDSTLKIQPAKLEDSAVYLCASSYNTGTGNGYTFGSGTRLTVV.

The chain links TRBV10-3 to TRBJ2-1, with 10 bases identical to TRBD2. This CDR3 spans 16 amino acids. Germline trimming cut 2 bases from V and 2 bases from J; bases unmatched to any gene: 3. Germline V CDR1 and CDR2: ENHRY, SYGVKD. The CDR3 DNA sequence: TGTGCCATCAGTGAGGCAGGGACTAGCGCCTACAATGAGCAGTTCTTC. As protein: CAISEAGTSAYNEQFF.

The chain has TRBV6-5 and TRBJ2-2; D is undetermined. V lost 2 bases and J lost 7, with 8 bases in between. The V gene's germline CDR1 is MNHEY and CDR2 SVGAGI. The CDR3 length is 13 residues. This chain's CDR3 is CASSYRVSGELFF. The DNA of the CDR3 is TGTGCCAGCAGTTACAGGGTCAGCGGGGAGCTGTTTTTT.

The gene calls are TRBV7-9 and TRBJ1-6, with TRBD1 matching over 8 bases. This CDR3 spans 17 amino acids. Looked up from germline, CDR1 is SEHNR and CDR2 is FQNEAQ (reference sequence). The V and J ends lost 5 bases and 0 bases, in that order; junction bases with no gene match: 6. The DNA of the CDR3 is TGTGCCAGCAGCCCCCTCGACAGGGGCTCCTATAATTCACCCCTCCACTTT. Its protein product is CASSPLDRGSYNSPLHF. Together with reference TRBV7-9 and TRBJ1-6, the CDR3 gives the full variable domain: DTGVSQNPRHKITKRGQNVTFRCDPISEHNRLYWYRQTLGQGPEFLTYFQNEAQLEKSRLLSDRFSAERPKGSFSTLEIQRTEQGDSAMYLCASSPLDRGSYNSPLHFGNGTRLTVT.

The V gene is TRBV30, the J gene TRBJ2-5; D possibly corresponds to TRBD1 (5 bases). V was pared by 1 base and J by 2 bases, with 14 bases between. This CDR3 is built from 15 residues. Per germline, CDR1 GTSNPN and CDR2 SVGIG (reference sequence). DNA of the CDR3: TGTGCCTGGAGTGGGAAGACAGAAACTCAAGAGACCCAGTACTTC. Protein: CAWSGKTETQETQYF.

This sequence joins TRBV18 and TRBJ2-5; TRBD1 matches at 7 bases. From germline, CDR1 is KGHSH and CDR2 LQKENI. The CDR3 consists of 14 residues. J gave up 5 bases and V 8 bases, and 11 bases lay outside the gene matches. CDR3 sequence (DNA): TGTGCCAGCCCGTCACAGGGGTTGTCGGAGACCCAGTACTTC. This gives the protein CASPSQGLSETQYF.

This rearrangement joins TRBV7-9 to TRBJ1-4; a weak D match, TRBD1 (5 bases). V dropped 6 bases and J dropped 4 bases, with 12 bases sitting between them. The CDR3 is 14 amino acids. Germline V gives CDR1 SEHNR, CDR2 FQNEAQ (reference sequence). CDR3 sequence reads: CASRPGADNEKLFF. CDR3 in DNA: TGTGCCAGCAGGCCCGGGGCCGATAATGAAAAACTGTTTTTT.

The genes are TRBV6-6 and TRBJ2-3; D perhaps matches TRBD1 (6 bases). Trimming removed 10 bases from V and 3 bases from J, with 20 bases in between. Germline V lookup: CDR1 MNHNY, CDR2 SVGAGI (reference sequence). The CDR3 has 15 residues. Here the CDR3 reads CATYGPRGGTDTQYF. DNA for the CDR3: TGTGCCACCTACGGGCCCAGGGGTGGTACAGATACGCAGTATTTT.

The chain uses TRBV20-1 and TRBJ2-5; no firm D call. This CDR3 comprises 11 residues. V was shortened by 1 base and J by 4 bases, with 4 bases between the two germline ends. Germline values: CDR1 DFQATT, CDR2 SNEGSKA (reference sequence). The CDR3 region is CSARGGETQYF. The CDR3 region has the DNA TGCAGTGCTAGAGGAGGAGAGACCCAGTACTTC.

The chain carries TRBV7-9 and TRBJ1-5, with D uncertain. Trimming cost V 1 base and J 3 bases, with 10 bases left between them. The CDR3 length is 15 residues. Germline V CDR1 and CDR2: SEHNR, FQNEAQ (reference sequence). CDR3 region: CASSLGPGFNQPQHF. The CDR3 DNA reads TGTGCCAGCAGCTTAGGTCCGGGGTTCAATCAGCCCCAGCATTTT.

CDR3 sequence (DNA): TGTGCCAGCAGCTCCAATTGGGGGGTTTACACCATATATTTT. Its translation is CASSSNWGVYTIYF. The V and J genes are TRBV11-2 and TRBJ1-3; D is possibly TRBD1 (5 bases). In germline, CDR1 is SGHAT, CDR2 FQNNGV. Trimming removed 4 bases from V and 8 bases from J, with 15 bases in between. The CDR3 spans 14 residues. Full variable domain (rest looked up from reference TRBV11-2 and TRBJ1-3): EAGVAQSPRYKIIEKRQSVAFWCNPISGHATLYWYQQILGQGPKLLIQFQNNGVVDDSQLPKDRFSAERLKGVDSTLKIQPAKLEDSAVYLCASSSNWGVYTIYFGEGSWLTVV.

The chain joins TRBV5-5 to TRBJ2-5; 9 nucleotides match TRBD2. This CDR3 contains 17 residues. The germline V gene has CDR1 SGHKS and CDR2 YYEKEE (reference sequence). After removal of 3 bases from V and 5 bases from J, the junction contained 14 bases not matched to a gene. This CDR3 is CASSSQFSGSVGETQYF. DNA for the CDR3: TGTGCCAGCAGCTCCCAGTTTAGCGGGAGCGTAGGTGAGACCCAGTACTTC.

In its sample, this clone was seen once. This sequence joins TRBV7-6 and TRBJ2-1, with D perhaps TRBD1 or TRBD2 (5 bases each). Per the germline V gene, CDR1 is SGHVS and CDR2 is FNYEAQ. Trimming cost V 4 bases and J 7 bases, with 17 bases left between them. This CDR3 contains 15 residues. The CDR3 sequence: CASSSGGTEGNEQFF. The CDR3 DNA reads as TGTGCCAGCAGCTCCGGCGGCACCGAGGGGAATGAGCAGTTCTTC.

The chain uses TRBV18 and TRBJ1-2, with D possibly TRBD1 on 5 matching bases. The CDR3 consists of 14 residues. The germline V and J ends were trimmed by 2 bases and 6 bases, with 13 bases remaining between them. CDR1 and CDR2 from the germline V gene are KGHSH and LQKENI. The CDR3 DNA is TGTGCCAGCTCACCAAGGGAATGGGGGAATGGCTACACCTTC. Translation: CASSPREWGNGYTF.

This chain joins TRBV11-2 and TRBJ2-3; 12 bases fit TRBD2. V was pared by 3 bases and J by 3 bases, with 1 base of the junction left unmatched. Germline values: CDR1 SGHAT, CDR2 FQNNGV. The CDR3 runs to 15 residues. The CDR3 spells CASSLTSGSTDTQYF. Written as DNA, the CDR3 is TGTGCCAGCAGCTTGACTAGCGGGAGTACAGATACGCAGTATTTT.

The V call is TRBV11-2, the J call TRBJ1-6; the D gene is possibly TRBD1 (5 bases). The ends were cut back, 5 bases at V and 6 bases at J, with 17 bases in the middle. CDR1 SGHAT and CDR2 FQNNGV come from the germline V gene. The length of the CDR3 is 16 residues. In DNA, the CDR3 is TGTGCCAGCAGCGCCCCGGGGGGGTGGAGTAATTCACCCCTCCACTTT. Its protein is CASSAPGGWSNSPLHF.